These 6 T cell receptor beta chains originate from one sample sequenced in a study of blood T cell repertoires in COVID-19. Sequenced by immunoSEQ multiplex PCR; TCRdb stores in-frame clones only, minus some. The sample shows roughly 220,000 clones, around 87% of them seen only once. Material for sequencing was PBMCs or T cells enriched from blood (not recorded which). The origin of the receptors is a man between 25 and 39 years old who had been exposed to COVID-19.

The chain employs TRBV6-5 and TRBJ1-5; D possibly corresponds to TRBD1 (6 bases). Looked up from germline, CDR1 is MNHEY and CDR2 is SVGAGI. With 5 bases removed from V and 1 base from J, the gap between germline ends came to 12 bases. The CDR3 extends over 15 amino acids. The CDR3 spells CASSTGGASNQPQHF. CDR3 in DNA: TGTGCCAGCAGTACCGGGGGGGCAAGCAATCAGCCCCAGCATTTT.

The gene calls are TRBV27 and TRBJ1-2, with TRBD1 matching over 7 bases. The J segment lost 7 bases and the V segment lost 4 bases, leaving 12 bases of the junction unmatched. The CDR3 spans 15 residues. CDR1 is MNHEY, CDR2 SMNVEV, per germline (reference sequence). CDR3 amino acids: CASSSGTDILPGYTF. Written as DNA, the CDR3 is TGTGCCAGCAGTTCCGGGACAGATATACTCCCTGGCTACACCTTC.

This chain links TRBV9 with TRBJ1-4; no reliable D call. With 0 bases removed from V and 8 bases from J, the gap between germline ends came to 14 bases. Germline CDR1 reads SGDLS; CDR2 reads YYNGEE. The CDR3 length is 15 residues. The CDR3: CASSVDLRVEEKLFF. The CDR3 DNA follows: TGTGCCAGCAGCGTAGATTTGAGGGTAGAGGAAAAACTGTTTTTT.

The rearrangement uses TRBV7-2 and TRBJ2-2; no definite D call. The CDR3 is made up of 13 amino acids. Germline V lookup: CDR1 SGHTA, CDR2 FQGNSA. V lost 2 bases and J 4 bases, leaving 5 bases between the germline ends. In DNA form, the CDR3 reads TGTGCCAGCAGCTTAACTGGCACCGGGGAGCTGTTTTTT. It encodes CASSLTGTGELFF.

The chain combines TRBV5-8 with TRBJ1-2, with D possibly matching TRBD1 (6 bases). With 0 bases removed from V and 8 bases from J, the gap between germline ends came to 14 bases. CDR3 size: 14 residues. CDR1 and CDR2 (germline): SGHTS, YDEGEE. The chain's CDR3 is CASSLVQGTRGYTF. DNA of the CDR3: TGTGCCAGCAGCTTGGTACAGGGCACTCGGGGCTACACCTTC.

CDR3 protein: CASSYRRGGETQYF. The DNA of the CDR3 is TGTGCCAGCAGCTATAGACGCGGTGGGGAGACCCAGTACTTC. The rearrangement links TRBV7-2 to TRBJ2-5; the D is unclear. The V and J ends lost 4 bases and 5 bases respectively, with 14 bases between them. This CDR3 is 14 amino acids long. Looked up from germline, CDR1 is SGHTA and CDR2 is FQGNSA.